Listed below are T cell receptor beta chains from one sample, sequenced in a study of T cell responses to AZD1222 COVID-19 vaccine. Clones were sequenced by immunoSEQ multiplex PCR, and TCRdb holds only the in-frame ones, with some missing. In the table there are more than 85,000 clones, 88% of which are singletons. Sequenced material: peripheral blood, taken on day 0 of AZD1222 vaccination. Receptors were obtained from an adult in good health. Each CDR3 is given with its conserved first and last residue. A D gene is named only where the DNA matches it firmly. The size field is filled for only some rows; it gives once, few, many or a size class.

>TRBD1|few|TRBV6-5|TRBJ1-4
TGTGCCAGCAGAGATGAGACAGGGGCCAAACTGTTTTTT
CASRDETGAKLFF
>NA|NA|TRBV28|TRBJ1-4
TGTGCCAGCAGTTTACCCGAAAAACTGTTTTTT
CASSLPEKLFF
>NA|once|TRBV25-1|TRBJ1-1
TGTGCCAGCAGCCCCAAGGTGGCAGGGTGGGTCGTTAACACTGAAGCTTTCTTT
CASSPKVAGWVVNTEAFF
>TRBD2|NA|TRBV7-8|TRBJ2-5
TGTGCCAGCAGCTTACTGACTAGCGGTTGGGGAGAGACCCAGTACTTC
CASSLLTSGWGETQYF
>NA|NA|TRBV19|TRBJ2-3
TGTGCCAGTAGTGTTCCGGGGCCGGCACGAGATACGCAGTATTTT
CASSVPGPARDTQYF
>NA|NA|TRBV18|TRBJ1-1
TGTGCCAGCTCACCGAAGCGGGAAACTGAAGCTTTCTTT
CASSPKRETEAFF
>TRBD1|NA|TRBV5-6|TRBJ2-7
TGTGCCAGCAGCAGGGACAGGGGACACGAGCAGTACTTC
CASSRDRGHEQYF
>TRBD2|few|TRBV18|TRBJ2-1
TGTGCCAGCTCATTGGTCGGGAGGGTCCATGAGCAGTTCTTC
CASSLVGRVHEQFF
>TRBD1|NA|TRBV6-6|TRBJ1-4
TGTGCCAGCAGCGCAGGGACAGATGCAACTAATGAAAAACTGTTTTTT
CASSAGTDATNEKLFF
>TRBD2|NA|TRBV11-2|TRBJ2-1
TGTGCCAGCACAGCGGGAGCGGCCTACAATGAGCAGTTCTTC
CASTAGAAYNEQFF
>TRBD2|NA|TRBV11-3|TRBJ2-1
TGTGCCAGCAGCGTCGGGACTAGCGGACACAATGAGCAGTTCTTC
CASSVGTSGHNEQFF
>NA|NA|TRBV14|TRBJ2-1
TGTGCCAGCAGCCAAGCCCATATTACAGGGTACTACAATGAGCAGTTCTTC
CASSQAHITGYYNEQFF
>TRBD1|NA|TRBV5-4|TRBJ1-5
TGTGCCAGCAGCATGGACAGGACGAATCAGCCCCAGCATTTT
CASSMDRTNQPQHF
>NA|NA|TRBV7-2|TRBJ1-1
TGTGCCAGCAGCTTATCCTATGCCGGGGGCAGGGACACTGAAGCTTTCTTT
CASSLSYAGGRDTEAFF
>NA|NA|TRBV20-1|TRBJ1-5
TGCAGTGCTAGTGCGTCGGGGGGCAATCAGCCCCAGCATTTT
CSASASGGNQPQHF
>TRBD2|NA|TRBV7-9|TRBJ2-1
TGTGCCAGCAGCTACCCAAGCGGGACTAGCACCAATGAGCAGTTCTTC
CASSYPSGTSTNEQFF
>NA|NA|TRBV7-9|TRBJ2-1
TGTGCCAGCACCAAGGGGGCTAGCGTTAGGGAGCAGTTCTTC
CASTKGASVREQFF
>TRBD2|NA|TRBV29-1|TRBJ2-7
TGCAGCGGTGGGGAGGGCCCCCGCTACGAGCAGTACTTC
CSGGEGPRYEQYF
>NA|NA|TRBV5-4|TRBJ1-2
TGTGCCAGCAGCCCCGGAACAGGGAATCCCTATGGCTACACCTTC
CASSPGTGNPYGYTF
>TRBD1|NA|TRBV5-1|TRBJ1-3
TGCGCCAGCAGCCCAGGGACAGTTGGAAACACCATATATTTT
CASSPGTVGNTIYF
>TRBD2|NA|TRBV19|TRBJ2-1
TGTGCCAGTAGTATAGATCTAGCGGGAATGTACAATGAGCAGTTCTTC
CASSIDLAGMYNEQFF
>NA|few|TRBV7-6|TRBJ2-7
TGTGCCAGCAGCTCCGCCGGGGGCGAGCAGTACTTC
CASSSAGGEQYF
>TRBD1|NA|TRBV28|TRBJ2-7
TGTGCCAGCAGTCCACCGGGACAGTCCTACGAGCAGTACTTC
CASSPPGQSYEQYF
>NA|NA|TRBV19|TRBJ2-2
TGTGCCAGTAGGTCCCTCCTGACCGGGGAGCTGTTTTTT
CASRSLLTGELFF
>TRBD1|NA|TRBV3-1/TRBV3-2|TRBJ2-2
TGTGCCAGCAGCCAAGACCCCTGTGACAGGGGGGGAACCGGGGAGCTGTTTTTT
CASSQDPCDRGGTGELFF
>NA|NA|TRBV6-5|TRBJ1-2
TGTGCCAGCAGTTACTCGCGGGCTCTTAATGGCGGCTACACCTTC
CASSYSRALNGGYTF
>TRBD1|NA|TRBV30|TRBJ1-5
TGTGCCTGGAGGGACAGGGCGGATCAGCCCCAGCATTTT
CAWRDRADQPQHF
>NA|NA|TRBV14|TRBJ2-7
TGTGCCAGCAGGCAAAAACAGGGATCCGAGCAGTACTTC
CASRQKQGSEQYF
>NA|NA|TRBV24-1|TRBJ2-7
TGTGCCACCAGTGCACCTCCTTCCGACGAGCAGTACTTC
CATSAPPSDEQYF
>NA|NA|TRBV30|TRBJ1-4
TGTGCCTGGAAGAGTGTGAATGAAAAACTGTTTTTT
CAWKSVNEKLFF
>TRBD1|NA|TRBV28|TRBJ1-1
TGTGCCAGCAGTCCCCGCGGGACAGGGAACACTGAAGCTTTCTTT
CASSPRGTGNTEAFF
>NA|NA|TRBV27|TRBJ1-6
TGTGCCAGCAGTTTATCAAGGGGAAGTAGCTCCTATAATTCACCCCTCCACTTT
CASSLSRGSSSYNSPLHF
>TRBD1|NA|TRBV6-2/TRBV6-3|TRBJ2-4
TGTGCCAGCAGTTACGACAGGGGGGTAGCCAAAAACATTCAGTACTTC
CASSYDRGVAKNIQYF
>NA|few|TRBV11-3|TRBJ1-5
TGTGCCAGCATATCCCGGGGCCAGGTGAAAGGTCAGCCCCAGCATTTT
CASISRGQVKGQPQHF
>NA|once|TRBV3-1/TRBV3-2|TRBJ1-5
TGTGCCAGCAGCCAAGGGAGTCAGCCCCAGCATTTT
CASSQGSQPQHF
>NA|NA|TRBV28|TRBJ1-1
TGTGCCAGCATCAGCACTGAAGCTTTCTTT
CASISTEAFF
>NA|NA|TRBV19|TRBJ2-7
TGTGCCAGTAGTATTTCCCGACAGCCCTCCTACGAGCAGTACTTC
CASSISRQPSYEQYF
>TRBD1|NA|TRBV4-3|TRBJ2-3
TGCGCCAGCAGCCAAGGGACGGGACAGAGCACAGATACGCAGTATTTT
CASSQGTGQSTDTQYF
>TRBD2|NA|TRBV24-1|TRBJ2-2
TGTGCCACCAGTGATGCGACTAGCGGAAACACCGGGGAGCTGTTTTTT
CATSDATSGNTGELFF
>TRBD1|NA|TRBV18|TRBJ1-4
TGTGCCAGCTCACCACCAATGGGACAGTCTAATGAAAAACTGTTTTTT
CASSPPMGQSNEKLFF
>TRBD2|NA|TRBV4-1|TRBJ2-1
TGCGCCAGCAGCCAAGGTTCGGGACTAGCGCCTGAGCAGTTCTTC
CASSQGSGLAPEQFF
>TRBD2|NA|TRBV15|TRBJ2-1
TGTGCCACCAGCTTCTCACGGGGCGGGAGAGTGGGTGAGCAGTTCTTC
CATSFSRGGRVGEQFF
>NA|NA|TRBV18|TRBJ1-4
TGTGCCAGCTCTCTTTGGGGCAGACATGCAACTAATGAAAAACTGTTTTTT
CASSLWGRHATNEKLFF
>TRBD2|NA|TRBV7-2|TRBJ2-3
TGTGCCAGCAGCAAAGGACTAGCGGGAGGGGGGACAGATACGCAGTATTTT
CASSKGLAGGGTDTQYF
>NA|NA|TRBV21-1|TRBJ1-5
TGTGCCAGCAGCAAAGCGCTTTTTCTTGACAGTCGCGGGGATCAGCCCCAGCATTTT
CASSKALFLDSRGDQPQHF
>NA|NA|TRBV19|TRBJ2-5
TGTGCCAGTAGTATAGGAGGGGCAGTGGTTGAGACCCAGTACTTC
CASSIGGAVVETQYF
>TRBD1|NA|TRBV30|TRBJ1-2
TGTGCCTGGGGTAGACAGGGCCATGACTACACCTTC
CAWGRQGHDYTF